Listed here are 21 T cell receptor beta chains from one sample, sequenced in a study of human T cells and chemical hapten exposure (dated by TCRdb to about 2021). Per the publication, the time point label means: pre-sensitization, week 0. This sample's treatment or condition label indicates: therapeutic diphenylcyclopropenone sensitization with weekly scalp DPC. Library method: RACE. Sequenced using a NextSeq 500. Using fastp at Q25 and MiXCR, TCRdb reprocessed the public reads and kept productive beta chains. Each entry merges the rows of one CDR3 protein and shows their most common DNA and genes. Across this sample there are about 80,000 distinct CDR3 sequences, with 14% seen only once. The biggest ten clones account for more than 3.5% of the sample. This sample comprised whole blood, obtained in connection with sensitization to the hapten diphenylcyclopropenone (DPC). The origin of the receptors is a woman between 50 and 59 years old with alopecia areata. Some clones in this sample may be carry-over from other donors' samples.

This clonotype was picked up a small number of times. The V call is TRBV18, the J call TRBJ1-2, with 8 bases matching TRBD1. Germline loops: CDR1 KGHSH, CDR2 LQKENI. V lost 3 bases to trimming and J lost 7 bases; unmatched junction nucleotides: 10. There are 15 residues in the CDR3. The CDR3 loop is CASSPRDRTLLGYTF. For the CDR3, the DNA is TGTGCCAGCTCACCCAGGGACAGGACGCTCCTTGGCTACACCTTC.

The chain recombines TRBV12-5 with TRBJ2-1, with D perhaps matching TRBD1 (7 bases). Germline V CDR1 and CDR2: LGHNT, FRNRAP. CDR3 size: 14 residues. V was trimmed by 6 bases and J by 5 bases, leaving 14 bases between them. The CDR3 DNA follows: TGTGCTAGTGGGCGCGGGACAGACAACAATGAGCAGTTCTTC. Residues: CASGRGTDNNEQFF.

The table lists this clonotype with a few counts. The genes are TRBV30 and TRBJ2-7, with 8 bases identical to TRBD1. The CDR3 is 13 amino acids. Losses at the gene ends were 4 bases for V and 2 bases for J; bases not matched to a gene: 4. Germline V lookup: CDR1 GTSNPN, CDR2 SVGIG (reference sequence). This CDR3 reads CAWIRDRTYEQYF. The CDR3 DNA reads TGTGCCTGGATAAGGGACAGGACCTACGAGCAGTACTTC.

This chain uses TRBV16 with TRBJ2-7; D is undetermined. From germline, CDR1 is KGHSY and CDR2 FQNENV. V was pared by 2 bases and J by 0 bases, with 20 bases between. This CDR3 spans 18 amino acids. CDR3 nucleotides: TGTGCCAGCAGCCAAGGGTCAGAGGCAGATTCATTCTCCTACGAGCAGTACTTC. Amino acid sequence: CASSQGSEADSFSYEQYF.

The table lists this clonotype with a count of one. The chain carries TRBV6-5 and TRBJ1-5; D unclear. The V and J ends lost 5 bases and 7 bases respectively, with 15 bases between them. There are 14 residues in the CDR3. Germline-derived CDR1 and CDR2 are MNHEY and SVGAGI. Written as DNA, the CDR3 is TGTGCCAGCAGTCAGAGGGATGGACGACAGCCCCAGCATTTT. Protein sequence: CASSQRDGRQPQHF.

This clonotype was detected a few times. The chain recombines TRBV30 with TRBJ1-2, with 10 bases fitting TRBD1. Trimming removed 2 bases from V and 13 bases from J; junction bases left unmatched: 7. Germline V gives CDR1 GTSNPN, CDR2 SVGIG (reference sequence). CDR3 length: 12 residues. The CDR3, as DNA: TGTGCCTGGAGTCCAGAATGGACAGGGGGCACCTTC. The encoded protein is CAWSPEWTGGTF.

The genes are TRBV20-1 and TRBJ2-3; D uncertain. This CDR3 is built from 11 residues. Germline assignment: CDR1 DFQATT and CDR2 SNEGSKA (reference sequence). CDR3 bases: TGCGGACCGTTCAGCACAGATACGCAGTATTTT. Its translation: CGPFSTDTQYF.

This sequence joins TRBV12-3 or TRBV12-4 and TRBJ1-2; D remains unclear. V lost 3 bases, J lost 6 bases, and 11 bases lay in between. The CDR3 extends over 13 amino acids. The CDR3 spells CASSFSAQDGYTF. The CDR3 nucleotides read TGTGCCAGCAGTTTTTCGGCCCAGGATGGCTACACCTTC.

The CDR3 DNA reads TGCGCCAGCAGCCCGAGAACCGACAGTTTGGTAACAGATACGCAGTATTTT. It yields the protein CASSPRTDSLVTDTQYF. The rearrangement uses TRBV4-1 and TRBJ2-3; maybe TRBD1 (5 bases). The CDR3 totals 17 residues. V gave up 4 bases and J gave up 3 bases, with 20 bases separating them. Germline CDR1 is MGHRA and CDR2 is YSYEKL.

This chain links TRBV29-1 with TRBJ1-5; unclear D gene. Germline V lookup: CDR1 SQVTM, CDR2 ANQGSEA. Trimming left V 5 bases short and J 5 bases short, with 10 bases between. The CDR3 contains 12 residues. CDR3 residues: CSVLTADQPQHF. CDR3 nucleotides: TGCAGCGTTTTAACAGCTGATCAGCCCCAGCATTTT.

This clonotype was seen a few times. This rearrangement joins TRBV20-1 to TRBJ2-3; D is unclear. Trimming removed 3 bases at V and 4 bases at J, with 17 bases between. Germline CDR1 DFQATT, CDR2 SNEGSKA (reference sequence). The CDR3 has 15 amino acids. CDR3 amino acids: CSARLLPPVADTQYF. The CDR3 DNA reads TGCAGTGCTAGGCTCCTCCCCCCGGTGGCAGATACGCAGTATTTT.

This sequence joins TRBV20-1 and TRBJ2-7; 9 bases are shared with TRBD1. Trimming cost V 3 bases and J 6 bases; bases outside gene matches: 9. Germline V gives CDR1 DFQATT, CDR2 SNEGSKA (reference sequence). The CDR3 is 14 amino acids. The CDR3 spells CSARGWTGAGEQYF. CDR3 DNA: TGCAGTGCTAGGGGATGGACAGGGGCTGGCGAGCAGTACTTC.

This clonotype was observed a few times. The chain combines TRBV12-3 or TRBV12-4 with TRBJ2-7; D is tentatively TRBD1 or TRBD2 (7 bases each). The CDR3 spans 16 residues. V was cut by 2 bases and J by 1 base, with 15 bases left in between. CDR3 bases: TGTGCCAGCAGTTTAACCCTCAGGGGGGGATCCTACGAGCAGTACTTC. Translating it yields CASSLTLRGGSYEQYF.

This clonotype was found a few times. The CDR3 is CASTPGGGTYEQYF. CDR3 sequence (DNA): TGCGCCAGCACCCCGGGGGGGGGTACTTACGAGCAGTACTTC. J is TRBJ2-7 and V is TRBV5-1; 8 nucleotides agree with TRBD2. This CDR3 is 14 amino acids long. From germline, CDR1 is SGHRS and CDR2 YFSETQ. V lost 6 bases and J lost 4; bases outside the gene matches: 9.

This clonotype was found a few times. The rearrangement joins TRBV7-2 to TRBJ2-5, with 13 positions matching TRBD2. Trimming removed 5 bases from V and 7 bases from J; junction bases left unmatched: 10. The germline V gene encodes CDR1 SGHTA and CDR2 FQGNSA. The CDR3 is made up of 16 amino acids. The CDR3 spells CASSPRTSGRGWTQYF. The CDR3 nucleotides read TGTGCCAGCAGCCCTAGGACTAGCGGGAGAGGATGGACCCAGTACTTC. Using reference TRBV7-2 and TRBJ2-5 for the parts outside the CDR3, the full variable domain is GAGVSQSPSNKVTEKGKDVELRCDPISGHTALYWYRQSLGQGLEFLIYFQGNSAPDKSGLPSDRFSAERTGGSVSTLTIQRTQQEDSAVYLCASSPRTSGRGWTQYFGPGTRLLVL.

The V call is TRBV18, the J call TRBJ2-3, with 8 bases that match TRBD1. The CDR3 sequence is 15 residues long. Unmatched junction bases numbered 2, after V lost 1 base and J lost 2 bases. Looked up from germline, CDR1 is KGHSH and CDR2 is LQKENI. The chain's CDR3 is CASSPRTGITDTQYF. CDR3 coding DNA: TGTGCCAGCTCACCACGGACAGGGATCACAGATACGCAGTATTTT.

This clonotype was seen a few times. The chain is built from TRBV29-1 and TRBJ2-7; D not certain. Germline CDR1 SQVTM, CDR2 ANQGSEA. This CDR3 has 14 residues. V was shortened by 0 bases and J by 4 bases, with 13 bases between the two germline ends. In nucleotides, the CDR3 is TGCAGCGTTGAAGAGGGCAGCATCGCATACGAGCAGTACTTC. Encoded protein: CSVEEGSIAYEQYF.

The chain is built from TRBV2 and TRBJ2-1; 11 nucleotides line up with TRBD2. With V trimmed by 8 bases and J by 7 bases, 7 bases remained unmatched. CDR3 length: 14 residues. CDR1 and CDR2 from the germline V gene are SNHLY and FYNNEI. The CDR3 DNA is TGTGCCAGCGGTACTAGCGGGAGTGGGAATGAGCAGTTCTTC. It codes for CASGTSGSGNEQFF. Variable domain in full (rest from reference TRBV2 and TRBJ2-1): EPEVTQTPSHQVTQMGQEVILRCVPISNHLYFYWYRQILGQKVEFLVSFYNNEISEKSEIFDDQFSVERPDGSNFTLKIRSTKLEDSAMYFCASGTSGSGNEQFFGPGTRLTVL.

As for this clonotype: At one of its ends the junction is not consistent with the germline gene, which may arise from a read error. The CDR3 DNA reads as TGCGCCAGCACCCTTAATGTGTGGACAGTGACTAGCACAGATACGCAGTATTTT. Translating gives CASTLNVWTVTSTDTQYF. The chain couples TRBV7-2 to TRBJ2-3; tentatively, D is TRBD1 (6 bases). Germline V gives CDR1 SGHTA, CDR2 FQGNSA. The CDR3 spans 18 residues.

The chain uses TRBV4-2 and TRBJ2-2, with 10 bases fitting TRBD2. Germline-derived CDR1 and CDR2 are LGHNA and YNFKEQ. CDR3 size: 15 residues. Losses at the gene ends were 4 bases for V and 5 bases for J; bases not matched to a gene: 4. Here the CDR3 reads CASSRPGLATGELFF. The CDR3 region has the DNA TGTGCCAGCAGCCGTCCGGGACTAGCGACCGGGGAGCTGTTTTTT.

The chain links TRBV2 to TRBJ2-2; D gene uncertain. From germline, CDR1 is SNHLY and CDR2 FYNNEI. The CDR3 spans 14 residues. Deletions cut 6 bases from V and 4 bases from J, with 12 bases between. Here the CDR3 DNA reads TGTGCCAGCAGGATCAGCCAGTTCACCGGGGAGCTGTTTTTT. Translation: CASRISQFTGELFF.